A selection of T cell receptor beta chains follows, all from one sample in a study of OX40 agonist ivuxolimab in advanced cancers. TCRdb's copy holds only in-frame clones and misses some; the assay was immunoSEQ multiplex PCR. The sample lists about 68,000 clones, 84% occurring once. The material sequenced was CD4+ or CD8+ T cells sorted from blood, taken in a trial of the OX40 agonist ivuxolimab. The receptors derive from an adult with an advanced solid tumor such as melanoma, head and neck, liver or kidney cancer. Both conserved end residues are part of each CDR3. A D gene is named only where the DNA matches it firmly. Clone sizes are given selectively: once, few, many, or a class where the clone is expanded.

clone size | J gene | D gene | V gene | CDR3 DNA | CDR3 protein
once | TRBJ1-5 | - | TRBV15 | TGTGCCACCAGCAGGGTTGCGGCTAGCAATCAGCCCCAGCATTTT | CATSRVAASNQPQHF
- | TRBJ2-2 | - | TRBV27 | TGTGCCAGCAGTTTCCAGGGCCCGAACACCGGGGAGCTGTTTTTT | CASSFQGPNTGELFF
- | TRBJ2-7 | - | TRBV9 | TGTGCCAGCAGCGTAATGCCCGGGGACGAGCAGTACTTC | CASSVMPGDEQYF
- | TRBJ2-5 | - | TRBV5-1 | TGCGCCAGCAGCCTTTCCGTAGGGACCCAGTACTTC | CASSLSVGTQYF
- | TRBJ2-2 | TRBD2 | TRBV27 | TGTGCCACCCGGACTAGCGGGCCACTCGGGGAGCTGTTTTTT | CATRTSGPLGELFF
- | TRBJ1-5 | - | TRBV25-1 | TGTGCCAGCAGTGAAGGGGATTATCAGCCCCAGCATTTT | CASSEGDYQPQHF
- | TRBJ2-3 | - | TRBV12-1 | TGTGCCAGCAGCCTTGTCGGGTCACTAGCGGGAGGGCCAAATACGCAGTATTTT | CASSLVGSLAGGPNTQYF
- | TRBJ2-7 | - | TRBV18 | TGTGCCAGCTCCGATCGGTACGAGCAGTACTTC | CASSDRYEQYF
- | TRBJ2-1 | TRBD1 | TRBV2 | TGTGCCAGCAGTGCGGACAGGGTTGAGCAGTTCTTC | CASSADRVEQFF
- | TRBJ2-2 | TRBD1 | TRBV2 | TGTGCCAGCTTAGCGGACAGGGGAGCATCCGGGGAGCTGTTTTTT | CASLADRGASGELFF
- | TRBJ1-1 | - | TRBV7-2 | TGTGCCAGCAGCTTACGGGCAGGGGCCGCTTTCTTT | CASSLRAGAAFF
- | TRBJ1-5 | TRBD1 | TRBV6-4 | TGTGCCAGCACCGTTGACAGGGCCCCCAATCAGCCCCAGCATTTT | CASTVDRAPNQPQHF
- | TRBJ2-7 | TRBD1 | TRBV23-1 | TGCGCCAGCAGTCAATGGGACAGGGCCCACGAGCAGTACTTC | CASSQWDRAHEQYF
- | TRBJ1-5 | - | TRBV6-6 | TGTGCCAGCAGTTACTCGTCGTCCAGGGTCAATCAGCCCCAGCATTTT | CASSYSSSRVNQPQHF
once | TRBJ1-1 | - | TRBV5-1 | TGCGCCAGCAGACCCCAGGGGCCTATGAACACTGAAGCTTTCTTT | CASRPQGPMNTEAFF
- | TRBJ1-1 | TRBD1 | TRBV2 | TGTGCCAGCAGAGCTGCCCGGGACAGGGGGCCTGAAGCTTTCTTT | CASRAARDRGPEAFF
- | TRBJ2-4 | - | TRBV7-8 | TGTGCCAGCAGCTTAGCGGCAGGGCGGAGGAACATTCAGTACTTC | CASSLAAGRRNIQYF
- | TRBJ1-1 | TRBD1 | TRBV7-2 | TGTGCCAGCAGCTTATACAGGGGGAACACTGAAGCTTTCTTT | CASSLYRGNTEAFF
- | TRBJ2-2 | - | TRBV18 | TGTGCCAGCTCACCACAGGAATCGGGGAGCGGGGAGCTGTTTTTT | CASSPQESGSGELFF
- | TRBJ2-2 | TRBD2 | TRBV7-6 | TGTGCCAGCAGCCCCCTTGGTCTAGCGGGAGATTCCGGGGTCATCGGGGAGCTGTTTTTT | CASSPLGLAGDSGVIGELFF
- | TRBJ1-2 | - | TRBV18 | TGTGCCAGCTCACCAGGCCCTTTGAGGGATGGCTACACCTTC | CASSPGPLRDGYTF
- | TRBJ2-3 | - | TRBV28 | TGTGCCAGCAGTTTAACCCCGCTAGCAACTAGCACAGATACGCAGTATTTT | CASSLTPLATSTDTQYF
- | TRBJ2-5 | TRBD2 | TRBV6-5 | TGTGCCAGCAGTTACTCCACGCGGGGGGAGACCCAGTACTTC | CASSYSTRGETQYF
- | TRBJ2-3 | TRBD2 | TRBV7-2 | TGTGCCAGCAGCCTGGTACCTAGCGGGAGAGGTACAGATACGCAGTATTTT | CASSLVPSGRGTDTQYF
few | TRBJ2-4 | TRBD2 | TRBV28 | TGTGCCAGCACCGTGAGGGCGGGAGGGGGAGCCAAAAACATTCAGTACTTC | CASTVRAGGGAKNIQYF
- | TRBJ2-4 | TRBD2 | TRBV15 | TGTGCCACCAGCAGAGGTAAGGCAGGGGATTCTACTAGCGGGAGCGGAGCCAAAAACATTCAGTACTTC | CATSRGKAGDSTSGSGAKNIQYF
- | TRBJ1-2 | - | TRBV19 | TGTGCCAGTAGTACGGGGCCAGGGGTAATGAGCCACACCTTC | CASSTGPGVMSHTF
few | TRBJ1-5 | - | TRBV7-6 | TGTGCCAGCAGCTCGACTGATACAGGGCAGCCCCAGCATTTT | CASSSTDTGQPQHF
- | TRBJ2-2 | TRBD1 | TRBV10-3 | TGTGCCATCAGTGGAGGGACAGCGAACACCGGGGAGCTGTTTTTT | CAISGGTANTGELFF
- | TRBJ1-5 | TRBD1 | TRBV7-8 | TGTGCCAGCAGCTTTTCGGCGACAGGGGGCTCTGGTAGCAATCAGCCCCAGCATTTT | CASSFSATGGSGSNQPQHF
- | TRBJ2-1 | - | TRBV7-7 | TGTGCCAGCAGCGCCTGGGAGAACGAAAATGAGCAGTTCTTC | CASSAWENENEQFF
- | TRBJ2-5 | TRBD2 | TRBV5-4 | TGTGCCAGCAGCCACGGACTAGCGGGGGGCGAGATACAAGAGACCCAGTACTTC | CASSHGLAGGEIQETQYF
few | TRBJ1-1 | TRBD1 | TRBV18 | TGTGCCAGCTCACAAGACAGGGGAAGAAACACTGAAGCTTTCTTT | CASSQDRGRNTEAFF
once | TRBJ2-1 | - | TRBV5-1 | TGCGCCAGCAGCTTTTCAGGGTCGTCCTACAATGAGCAGTTCTTC | CASSFSGSSYNEQFF
- | TRBJ2-7 | TRBD2 | TRBV28 | TGTGCCAGCAGCCCTCTAGCGGGAGTCTCCTACGAGCAGTACTTC | CASSPLAGVSYEQYF
- | TRBJ2-2 | - | TRBV6-4 | TGTGCCAGCAGTGACACATTGGACACCGGGGAGCTGTTTTTT | CASSDTLDTGELFF
- | TRBJ2-2 | TRBD1 | TRBV12-5 | TGTGCTAGTGGTCCTGGACAGGGGGCGCGGGGCACCGGGGAGCTGTTTTTT | CASGPGQGARGTGELFF
- | TRBJ2-3 | - | TRBV6-5 | TGTGCCAGCAGTTACTCGGGGATAAACACAGATACGCAGTATTTT | CASSYSGINTDTQYF
- | TRBJ2-3 | - | TRBV9 | TGTGCCAGCAGCGTAGAGGGGGGCCGGTCAGATACGCAGTATTTT | CASSVEGGRSDTQYF
- | TRBJ2-1 | TRBD2 | TRBV30 | TGTGCCTGGAGTGAGCGGGGGGAGCAGTTCTTC | CAWSERGEQFF
- | TRBJ2-2 | TRBD1 | TRBV15 | TGTGCCACCAGCCTCGACAGGGTCAACACCGGGGAGCTGTTTTTT | CATSLDRVNTGELFF
- | TRBJ2-6 | TRBD1 | TRBV7-9 | TGTGCCAGCAGCCCCGCGGTGGGACAGCTTTATCCCAACGTCCTGACTTTC | CASSPAVGQLYPNVLTF